Each of the 27 T cell receptor beta chains below was sequenced from the same sample in a study of radiation and T cells in renal cell carcinoma. The sample's time point: blood 2 weeks post-SBRT. Stated treatment: 15 Gy SBRT to primary tumor, nephrectomy 4 weeks later. The assay was immunoSEQ multiplex PCR, and TCRdb's table has in-frame clones only and misses some. This sample has roughly 150,000 clones; 87% occur once, and the top ten carry 13%. Material: blood, obtained from a patient whose treatment included radiotherapy and nephrectomy. Source of these receptors: a woman between 50 and 59 years old with renal cell carcinoma.

The chain employs TRBV7-9 and TRBJ2-5; maybe TRBD1 (5 bases). Trimming removed 5 bases from V and 2 bases from J, with 12 bases in between. Germline values: CDR1 SEHNR, CDR2 FQNEAQ (reference sequence). The CDR3 runs to 14 residues. CDR3 nucleotide sequence: TGTGCCAGCAGCCTACGGACAATTCAAGAGACCCAGTACTTC. This codes for CASSLRTIQETQYF.

The chain employs TRBV5-1 and TRBJ1-2; D gene uncertain. V shed 1 base and J shed 1 base, with 8 bases lying between them. In germline, CDR1 is SGHRS, CDR2 YFSETQ. The CDR3 has 14 amino acids. CDR3 region: CASSLSTRNYGYTF. The CDR3 coding sequence is TGCGCCAGCAGCTTGTCTACTCGTAACTATGGCTACACCTTC.

The gene calls are TRBV5-1 and TRBJ2-3; TRBD2 matches at 7 bases. This CDR3 has 15 residues. CDR1 is SGHRS and CDR2 is YFSETQ in the germline V gene. Trimming cost V 3 bases and J 4 bases; bases outside gene matches: 8. CDR3 region: CASSWVGRAPDTQYF. The CDR3 DNA reads as TGCGCCAGCAGCTGGGTAGGGAGGGCCCCAGATACGCAGTATTTT.

V usage is TRBV7-2 and J usage is TRBJ1-2; D call uncertain. V was trimmed by 2 bases and J by 4 bases, leaving 8 bases between them. The germline V gene has CDR1 SGHTA and CDR2 FQGNSA. The CDR3 runs 13 residues. CDR3 in amino acids: CASSLSGIYGYTF. In DNA, the CDR3 is TGTGCCAGCAGCTTATCGGGGATCTATGGCTACACCTTC.

The chain recombines TRBV29-1 with TRBJ1-3; no clear D. V lost 2 bases to trimming and J lost 0 bases, with 5 bases between them. Germline V lookup: CDR1 SQVTM, CDR2 ANQGSEA. The CDR3 is 13 residues long. CDR3 DNA: TGCAGCGTTGAACCCCTCTCTGGAAACACCATATATTTT. Its translation is CSVEPLSGNTIYF.

This clone has only one observation. This chain links TRBV2 with TRBJ2-6; no reliable D call. V gave up 3 bases and J gave up 0 bases, with 6 bases separating them. Germline loops: CDR1 SNHLY, CDR2 FYNNEI. This CDR3 is built from 15 residues. The CDR3 reads CASSEEGSGANVLTF. In DNA form, the CDR3 reads TGTGCCAGCAGTGAGGAAGGCTCTGGGGCCAACGTCCTGACTTTC.

V gene TRBV10-1 combines with J gene TRBJ1-1, with 10 bases lining up with TRBD1. The CDR3 is made up of 13 amino acids. Germline assignment: CDR1 WNHNN and CDR2 SYGVQD (reference sequence). With V trimmed by 5 bases and J by 5 bases, 2 bases remained unmatched. The CDR3 region has the DNA TGCGCCAGCAGTCTGGACAGGGGGACTGAAGCTTTCTTT. Amino acid sequence: CASSLDRGTEAFF.

This rearrangement joins TRBV19 to TRBJ1-5, with D perhaps matching TRBD1 (6 bases). V lost 5 bases and J 6 bases, leaving 11 bases between the germline ends. Germline V lookup: CDR1 LNHDA, CDR2 SQIVND (reference sequence). The CDR3 is 13 residues long. CDR3 loop: CASSWGGGQPQHF. CDR3 in DNA: TGTGCCAGTAGTTGGGGGGGCGGTCAGCCCCAGCATTTT.

J is TRBJ1-6 and V is TRBV7-6; the D gene is possibly TRBD1 (6 bases). There are 17 residues in the CDR3. CDR1 is SGHVS and CDR2 is FNYEAQ in the germline V gene. Trimming left V 2 bases short and J 5 bases short, with 16 bases between. The chain's CDR3 is CASSLLVGGADNSPLHF. CDR3 sequence (DNA): TGTGCCAGCAGCTTACTTGTGGGGGGGGCGGATAATTCACCCCTCCACTTT.

The chain carries TRBV5-4 and TRBJ2-7, with D maybe TRBD1 (6 bases). Germline CDR1 SGHNT, CDR2 YYREEE (reference sequence). The length of the CDR3 is 13 residues. Trimming shortened V by 0 bases and J by 5 bases, and 9 bases separated the two germline ends. CDR3 loop: CASSLAGANEQYF. CDR3 nucleotides: TGTGCCAGCAGCTTGGCAGGGGCGAACGAGCAGTACTTC. The complete variable domain, with remaining parts taken from reference TRBV5-4 and TRBJ2-7, reads ETGVTQSPTHLIKTRGQQVTLRCSSQSGHNTVSWYQQALGQGPQFIFQYYREEENGRGNFPPRFSGLQFPNYSSELNVNALELDDSALYLCASSLAGANEQYFGPGTRLTVT.

The chain is built from TRBV28 and TRBJ2-7, with D perhaps TRBD2 (6 bases). The CDR3 extends over 14 amino acids. Looked up from germline, CDR1 is MDHEN and CDR2 is SYDVKM. The V gene lost 6 bases and the J gene lost 0 bases, with 12 bases spanning the gap. The CDR3 reads CASSSGTSSYEQYF. The CDR3 region has the DNA TGTGCCAGCAGCTCAGGGACTTCCTCCTACGAGCAGTACTTC.

The chain employs TRBV11-2 and TRBJ1-2; 9 positions match TRBD1. Losses at the gene ends were 1 base for V and 8 bases for J; bases not matched to a gene: 8. CDR1 and CDR2 from the germline V gene are SGHAT and FQNNGV. The CDR3 length is 15 residues. CDR3 residues: CASSLATGGAKGYTF. CDR3 nucleotides: TGTGCCAGCAGCTTAGCCACAGGGGGCGCAAAGGGCTACACCTTC.

The chain couples TRBV29-1 to TRBJ2-3; the match to TRBD1 covers 7 bases. The germline CDR1 and CDR2 sequences are SQVTM and ANQGSEA. This CDR3 region has 15 residues. Trimming removed 2 bases from V and 2 bases from J; junction bases left unmatched: 7. CDR3 bases: TGCAGCGTTGAAAGTGGGGACAGAATCACAGATACGCAGTATTTT. Protein product: CSVESGDRITDTQYF.

The chain recombines TRBV10-3 with TRBJ2-7; TRBD2 aligns across 14 bases. Germline CDR1 ENHRY, CDR2 SYGVKD. The CDR3 runs to 15 residues. Trimming removed 6 bases from V and 6 bases from J; junction bases left unmatched: 7. Here the CDR3 DNA reads TGTGCCATCAGACCCGGGACTAGCGGGGGTGGCGAGCAGTACTTC. This translates into CAIRPGTSGGGEQYF.

This sequence joins TRBV7-9 and TRBJ1-4, with 11 bases identical to TRBD1. The germline CDR1 and CDR2 sequences are SEHNR and FQNEAQ (reference sequence). Germline trimming cut 5 bases from V and 8 bases from J; bases unmatched to any gene: 7. The CDR3 has 15 amino acids. The CDR3 reads CASSGTGGRWEKLFF. In nucleotides, the CDR3 is TGTGCCAGCAGCGGGACAGGGGGACGATGGGAAAAACTGTTTTTT.

The chain links TRBV5-6 to TRBJ1-2, with D unclear. Per germline, CDR1 SGHDT and CDR2 YYEEEE. This CDR3 is built from 13 residues. V was shortened by 2 bases and J by 0 bases, with 5 bases between the two germline ends. The CDR3 loop reads CASSLATNYGYTF. The CDR3 DNA is TGTGCCAGCAGCTTAGCAACTAACTATGGCTACACCTTC.

The V gene is TRBV11-2, the J gene TRBJ2-3; D gene unclear. The CDR3 loop spans 12 amino acids. Germline-derived CDR1 and CDR2 are SGHAT and FQNNGV. V lost 3 bases and J lost 6, with 7 bases in between. The CDR3 region has the DNA TGTGCCAGCAGCTTCCGAACCGATACGCAGTATTTT. Translation: CASSFRTDTQYF.

The chain combines TRBV6-6 with TRBJ2-1, with TRBD1 identical over 9 bases. This CDR3 contains 15 residues. Looked up from germline, CDR1 is MNHNY and CDR2 is SVGAGI (reference sequence). The ends lost 5 bases at V and 1 base at J; junction bases unmatched: 3. The CDR3 here is CASSRDRESYNEQFF. In DNA form, the CDR3 reads TGTGCCAGCAGTAGGGACAGGGAGTCCTACAATGAGCAGTTCTTC.

This clone was detected only once. The chain carries TRBV19 and TRBJ2-7; a weak D match, TRBD2 (6 bases). Germline V gives CDR1 LNHDA, CDR2 SQIVND (reference sequence). The CDR3 extends over 14 amino acids. Trimming pared 4 bases from V and 5 bases from J, leaving 15 bases between. The DNA for the CDR3 is TGTGCCAGTAGTACATTAGCGGATAGCAACGAGCAGTACTTC. It specifies CASSTLADSNEQYF.

This clone was picked up one time. The V call is TRBV2, the J call TRBJ2-3; 7 bases map to TRBD1. There are 16 residues in the CDR3. The germline CDR1 and CDR2 sequences are SNHLY and FYNNEI. V was pared by 6 bases and J by 1 base, with 10 bases of the junction left unmatched. The CDR3 region has the DNA TGTGCCAGCAGCCTAAATACAGGGGTAGGCACAGATACGCAGTATTTT. It encodes CASSLNTGVGTDTQYF.

This chain connects TRBV10-2 to TRBJ2-5, with 14 bases matching TRBD2. This CDR3 region has 16 residues. The V and J ends lost 9 bases and 2 bases, in that order; junction bases with no gene match: 8. Looked up from germline, CDR1 is WSHSY and CDR2 is SAAADI. CDR3 in amino acids: CASGRLAGGPQETQYF. The CDR3 DNA sequence: TGCGCCAGTGGGAGACTAGCGGGGGGGCCTCAAGAGACCCAGTACTTC.

The chain employs TRBV6-6 and TRBJ2-1; weak D call: TRBD2 (7 bases). Germline V gives CDR1 MNHNY, CDR2 SVGAGI (reference sequence). V lost 8 bases, J lost 0 bases, and 14 bases lay in between. The CDR3 totals 15 residues. CDR3 sequence reads: CASGAGASSYNEQFF. The CDR3 region has the DNA TGTGCCAGCGGGGCGGGGGCGAGCTCCTACAATGAGCAGTTCTTC.

CDR3 amino acids: CASTLGQNYGYTF. DNA for the CDR3: TGTGCCAGCACCTTAGGACAAAACTATGGCTACACCTTC. The J gene is TRBJ1-2, the V gene TRBV25-1; D possibly corresponds to TRBD1 (5 bases). Trimming shortened V by 7 bases and J by 2 bases, and 11 bases separated the two germline ends. The germline V gene encodes CDR1 MGHDK and CDR2 SYGVNS. CDR3 length: 13 amino acids.

This clone showed up just once. CDR3 residues: CASSLNRIKNTEAFF. CDR3 nucleotides: TGTGCCAGCAGCTTAAACAGGATCAAGAACACTGAAGCTTTCTTT. The gene calls are TRBV13 and TRBJ1-1; weak D call: TRBD1 (5 bases). Between the trimmed V and J ends, which lost 2 bases and 1 base, there was a span of 11 bases. Germline CDR1 and CDR2: PRHDT and FYEKMQ (reference sequence). This CDR3 has 15 amino acids.

This clone was detected once. The V and J genes are TRBV9 and TRBJ2-3; 9 nucleotides align to TRBD1. This CDR3 spans 18 amino acids. CDR1 is SGDLS and CDR2 is YYNGEE in the germline V gene. With V trimmed by 2 bases and J by 2 bases, 12 bases remained unmatched. The CDR3 coding sequence is TGTGCCAGCAGCGTGACACAGGGGGCAATTAGAAACACAGATACGCAGTATTTT. Encoded protein: CASSVTQGAIRNTDTQYF.

The chain couples TRBV9 to TRBJ2-7, with TRBD1 identical over 11 bases. Germline assignment: CDR1 SGDLS and CDR2 YYNGEE. This CDR3 contains 13 residues. The V gene end was trimmed by 3 bases and the J gene end by 6 bases; junction bases not matched to a gene: 2. CDR3 protein: CASSAGTGGEQYF. The CDR3 DNA reads as TGTGCCAGCAGCGCCGGGACAGGGGGCGAGCAGTACTTC.

This chain links TRBV18 with TRBJ2-2; 9 nucleotides agree with TRBD2. This CDR3 contains 16 residues. After removal of 2 bases from V and 0 bases from J, the junction contained 1 base not matched to a gene. CDR1 is KGHSH and CDR2 is LQKENI in the germline V gene. Here the CDR3 DNA reads TGTGCCAGCTCACCAGTAGCGGGAGCGAACACCGGGGAGCTGTTTTTT. Amino acids: CASSPVAGANTGELFF. The complete variable domain, with remaining parts taken from reference TRBV18 and TRBJ2-2, reads NAGVMQNPRHLVRRRGQEARLRCSPMKGHSHVYWYRQLPEEGLKFMVYLQKENIIDESGMPKERFSAEFPKEGPSILRIQQVVRGDSAAYFCASSPVAGANTGELFFGEGSRLTVL.